The T cell receptor (beta chain) described here comes from a study of T-cell memory formation after mild COVID-19. CDR3 size: 14 residues. V lost 3 bases and J lost 2, with 10 bases in between. The germline gives CDR1 SEHNR, CDR2 FQNEAQ (reference sequence). TCRdb used MiXCR to reprocess the 5' RACE reads, holding one entry per CDR3 protein. This repertoire shows about 400,000 distinct CDR3 sequences, around a sixth found once; its top ten account for 20% to 25%. This receptor was identified in a man between 18 and 29 years old who had mild COVID-19 (a few samples of this study predate the infection). Cell type and time point are not known. The chain is built from TRBV7-9 and TRBJ1-2; TRBD1 is a possible D gene (5 bases). Specimen: PBMCs or a T cell subset sorted from them (not recorded which). CDR3: CASSFINRNYGYTF. For the CDR3, the DNA is TGTGCCAGCAGCTTCATTAACAGGAACTATGGCTACACCTTC.